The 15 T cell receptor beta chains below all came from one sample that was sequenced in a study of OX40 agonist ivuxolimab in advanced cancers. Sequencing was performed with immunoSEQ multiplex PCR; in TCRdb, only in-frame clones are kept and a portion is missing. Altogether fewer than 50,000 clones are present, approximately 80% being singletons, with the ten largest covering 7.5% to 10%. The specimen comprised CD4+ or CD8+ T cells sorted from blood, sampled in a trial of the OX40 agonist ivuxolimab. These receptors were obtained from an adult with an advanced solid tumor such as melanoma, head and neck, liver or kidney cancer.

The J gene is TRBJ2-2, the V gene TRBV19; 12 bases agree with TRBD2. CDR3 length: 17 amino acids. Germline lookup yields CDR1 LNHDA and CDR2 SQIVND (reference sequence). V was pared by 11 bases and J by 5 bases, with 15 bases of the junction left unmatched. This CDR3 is CAVRRELAGGTTGELFF. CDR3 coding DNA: TGTGCCGTCCGCAGGGAACTAGCGGGAGGCACAACCGGGGAGCTGTTTTTT. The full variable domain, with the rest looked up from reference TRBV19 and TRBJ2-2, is DGGITQSPKYLFRKEGQNVTLSCEQNLNHDAMYWYRQDPGQGLRLIYYSQIVNDFQKGDIAEGYSVSREKKESFPLTVTSAQKNPTAFYLCAVRRELAGGTTGELFFGEGSRLTVL.

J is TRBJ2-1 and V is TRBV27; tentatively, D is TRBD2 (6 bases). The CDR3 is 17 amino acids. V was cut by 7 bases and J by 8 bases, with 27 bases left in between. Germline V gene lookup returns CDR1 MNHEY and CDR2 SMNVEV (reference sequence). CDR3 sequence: CASKRTADYLIKDEQFF. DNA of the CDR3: TGTGCCAGCAAAAGAACGGCGGACTACCTCATAAAGGATGAGCAGTTCTTC.

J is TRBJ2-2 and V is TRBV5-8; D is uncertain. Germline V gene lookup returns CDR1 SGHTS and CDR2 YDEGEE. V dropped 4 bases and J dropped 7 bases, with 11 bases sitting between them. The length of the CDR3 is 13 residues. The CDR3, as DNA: TGTGCCAGCAGCCCGCGGATGCTCGGGGAGCTGTTTTTT. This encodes CASSPRMLGELFF.

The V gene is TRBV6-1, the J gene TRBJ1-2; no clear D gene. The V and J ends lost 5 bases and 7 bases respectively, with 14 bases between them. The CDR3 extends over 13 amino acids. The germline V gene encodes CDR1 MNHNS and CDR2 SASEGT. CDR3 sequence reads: CASSPSLDGGYTF. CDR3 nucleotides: TGTGCCAGCAGTCCGTCCCTGGACGGTGGCTACACCTTC.

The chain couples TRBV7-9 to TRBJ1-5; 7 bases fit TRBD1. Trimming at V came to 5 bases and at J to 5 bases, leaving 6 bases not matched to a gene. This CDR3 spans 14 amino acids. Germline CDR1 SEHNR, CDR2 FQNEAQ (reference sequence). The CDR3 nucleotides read TGTGCCAGCAGCCCATACAGGGGCGATCAGCCCCAGCATTTT. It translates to CASSPYRGDQPQHF.

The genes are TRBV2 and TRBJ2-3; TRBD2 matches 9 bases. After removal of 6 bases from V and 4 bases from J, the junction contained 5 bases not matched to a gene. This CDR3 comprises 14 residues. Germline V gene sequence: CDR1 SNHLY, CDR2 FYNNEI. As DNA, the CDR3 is TGTGCCAGCAGGGCGGGAGGGCCATCAGATACGCAGTATTTT. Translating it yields CASRAGGPSDTQYF.

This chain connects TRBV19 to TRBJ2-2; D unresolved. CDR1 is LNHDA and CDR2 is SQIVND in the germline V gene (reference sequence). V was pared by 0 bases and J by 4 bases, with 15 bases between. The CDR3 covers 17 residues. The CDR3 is CASSIDVQASGTGELFF. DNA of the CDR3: TGTGCCAGTAGTATAGATGTCCAGGCATCGGGCACCGGGGAGCTGTTTTTT.

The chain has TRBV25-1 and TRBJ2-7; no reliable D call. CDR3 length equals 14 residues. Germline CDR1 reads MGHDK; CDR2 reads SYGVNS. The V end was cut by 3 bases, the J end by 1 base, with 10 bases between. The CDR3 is CASSDKEISYEQYF. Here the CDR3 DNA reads TGTGCCAGCAGTGATAAGGAGATTTCCTACGAGCAGTACTTC.

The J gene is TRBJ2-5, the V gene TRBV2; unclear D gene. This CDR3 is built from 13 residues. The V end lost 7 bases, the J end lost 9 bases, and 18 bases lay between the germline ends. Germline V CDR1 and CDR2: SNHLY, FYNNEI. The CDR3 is CASIPGKIWAQYF. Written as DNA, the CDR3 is TGTGCCAGCATACCAGGAAAGATCTGGGCCCAGTACTTC.

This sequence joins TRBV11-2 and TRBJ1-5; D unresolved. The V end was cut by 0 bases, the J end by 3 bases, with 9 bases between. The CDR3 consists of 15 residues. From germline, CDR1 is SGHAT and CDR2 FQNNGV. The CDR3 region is CASSLDIGYNQPQHF. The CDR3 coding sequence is TGTGCCAGCAGCTTAGACATAGGCTACAATCAGCCCCAGCATTTT.

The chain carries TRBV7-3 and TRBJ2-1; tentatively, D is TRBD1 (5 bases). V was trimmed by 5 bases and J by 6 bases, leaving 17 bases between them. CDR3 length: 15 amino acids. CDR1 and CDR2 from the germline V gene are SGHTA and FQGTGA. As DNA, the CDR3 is TGTGCCAGCAGCGTCGGACATAATCCCGCCAATGAGCAGTTCTTC. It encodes CASSVGHNPANEQFF.

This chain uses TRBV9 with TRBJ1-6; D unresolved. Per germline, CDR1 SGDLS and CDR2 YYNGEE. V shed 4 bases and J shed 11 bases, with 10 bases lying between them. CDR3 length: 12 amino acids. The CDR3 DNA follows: TGTGCCAGCAGCCTCTTCGGGGCACCCCTCCACTTT. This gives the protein CASSLFGAPLHF.

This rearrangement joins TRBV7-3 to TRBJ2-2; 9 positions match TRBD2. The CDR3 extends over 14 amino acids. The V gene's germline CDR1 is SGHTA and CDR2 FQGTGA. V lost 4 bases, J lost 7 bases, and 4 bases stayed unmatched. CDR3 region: CASSSGLAGGELFF. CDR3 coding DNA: TGTGCCAGCAGCTCGGGACTAGCAGGCGGGGAGCTGTTTTTT.

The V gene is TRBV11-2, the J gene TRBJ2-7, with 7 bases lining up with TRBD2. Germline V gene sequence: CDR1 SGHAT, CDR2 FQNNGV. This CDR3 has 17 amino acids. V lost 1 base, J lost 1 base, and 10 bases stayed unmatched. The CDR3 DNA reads TGTGCCAGCAGCTTAGCTGCCGGCAGCGGGGAGTCCTACGAGCAGTACTTC. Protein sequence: CASSLAAGSGESYEQYF.

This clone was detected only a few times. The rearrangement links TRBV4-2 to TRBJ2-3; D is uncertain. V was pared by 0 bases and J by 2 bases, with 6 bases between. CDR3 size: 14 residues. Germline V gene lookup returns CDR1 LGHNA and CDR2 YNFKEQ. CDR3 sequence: CASSQERTTDTQYF. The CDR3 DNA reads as TGTGCCAGCAGCCAAGAGCGGACCACAGATACGCAGTATTTT.